These T cell receptor beta chains were read from a single sample in a study of identical twins. TCRdb independently ran MiXCR on the 5' RACE reads; one entry per CDR3 protein. The sample lists over 600,000 distinct CDR3 sequences; approximately 22% were seen once. The data were also submitted as part of a second study, on T cells expressing NK-cell markers.

The sequenced sample consisted of PBMCs. Receptor source: a woman in her late teens or twenties in good health. Both conserved end residues are part of each CDR3. D genes are given only for firm matches.

V	D	J	CDR3
TRBV20-1	NA	TRBJ2-5	CSAREGAETQYF
TRBV4-3	NA	TRBJ2-7	CASSQELLVSYEQYF
TRBV20-1	NA	TRBJ1-2	CSASHSSGYTF
TRBV20-1	NA	TRBJ2-1	CSATNLSSYNEQFF
TRBV5-1	TRBD2	TRBJ2-1	CASSGRESGGANEQFF
TRBV5-6	TRBD2	TRBJ2-6	CASSWPSGSGANVLTF
TRBV27	TRBD1	TRBJ2-1	CASSSQRTGGGDEQFF
TRBV7-2	NA	TRBJ1-1	CASRPQGYGAFF
TRBV7-2	TRBD2	TRBJ2-1	CASSLPGAGGRNEQFF
TRBV6-1	NA	TRBJ1-6	CASLAGHRNSPLHF
TRBV6-4	TRBD2	TRBJ2-2	CASAVAGEGTGELFF
TRBV6-2/TRBV6-3	TRBD2	TRBJ2-1	CASTGGALTNNEQFF
TRBV7-2	NA	TRBJ2-1	CASSIQYNEQFF
TRBV20-1	NA	TRBJ1-1	CSARSQGLISAFF
TRBV7-9	NA	TRBJ2-7	CASSFQHYEQYF
TRBV12-3/TRBV12-4	TRBD1	TRBJ1-3	CSSSFVTGAGNTIYF
TRBV29-1	NA	TRBJ1-2	CSVSRVGARDYGYTF
TRBV12-3/TRBV12-4	NA	TRBJ2-7	CASSFRVGHYEQYF
TRBV20-1	NA	TRBJ1-4	CSARDPGEKLFF
TRBV29-1	NA	TRBJ2-2	CSGGVATGELFF
TRBV25-1	TRBD1	TRBJ1-1	CASSSRRGQRAFF
TRBV12-3/TRBV12-4	NA	TRBJ1-1	CAISAGTEAFF
TRBV5-5	NA	TRBJ2-1	CASSSGGTHNEQFF
TRBV20-1	NA	TRBJ2-3	CSAPKGEWSTDTQYF
TRBV4-2	TRBD1	TRBJ1-2	CASSQEGQLLGYGYTF
TRBV7-9	NA	TRBJ2-4	CASSLDSGNIQYF
TRBV12-3/TRBV12-4	NA	TRBJ1-3	CASSLSGADTIYF
TRBV12-3/TRBV12-4	NA	TRBJ2-3	CASSQFGDTQYF
TRBV12-3/TRBV12-4	TRBD2	TRBJ2-5	CASSIGLAGIETQYF
TRBV12-3/TRBV12-4	TRBD1	TRBJ2-7	CASSSIGDRNYEQYF
TRBV12-5	NA	TRBJ2-1	CASGLIHNEQFF
TRBV7-2	TRBD2	TRBJ2-7	CASSPGLAGATYEQYF
TRBV24-1	TRBD1	TRBJ2-1	CATSDRTGSNNEQFF
TRBV20-1	NA	TRBJ2-7	CSAARLSSYEQYF
TRBV3-1	TRBD2	TRBJ2-5	CASNRRLAGEETQYF
TRBV12-3/TRBV12-4	NA	TRBJ2-1	CASSLGELSYNEQFF
TRBV18	NA	TRBJ1-5	CASSLAGAYSNQPQHF
TRBV5-1	NA	TRBJ2-7	CASGRDFTYEQYF
TRBV20-1	TRBD1	TRBJ2-1	CSARVEDRGSYNEQFF
TRBV7-6	TRBD2	TRBJ2-3	CASSSLLAGGGTDTQYF
TRBV20-1	TRBD2	TRBJ2-5	CSARVAGGFQETQYF
TRBV12-3/TRBV12-4	TRBD2	TRBJ2-6	CASSDGGAGANVLTF
TRBV2	NA	TRBJ2-3	CASQHPGGATDTQYF
TRBV12-3/TRBV12-4	NA	TRBJ1-1	CASSWGKGYRAFF
TRBV10-3	TRBD2	TRBJ2-1	CAISESLAATLEFF
TRBV20-1	TRBD2	TRBJ2-1	CSAPTSGSVGNEQFF
TRBV20-1	NA	TRBJ2-1	CSATESGDEQFF
TRBV20-1	TRBD1	TRBJ2-7	CSARGTGGNEQYF
TRBV6-2/TRBV6-3	TRBD2	TRBJ2-2	CASSYPSGGPNTGELFF
TRBV30	NA	TRBJ2-3	CAWSVLRSTDTQYF
TRBV10-3	NA	TRBJ2-7	CATRTGEAYEQYF